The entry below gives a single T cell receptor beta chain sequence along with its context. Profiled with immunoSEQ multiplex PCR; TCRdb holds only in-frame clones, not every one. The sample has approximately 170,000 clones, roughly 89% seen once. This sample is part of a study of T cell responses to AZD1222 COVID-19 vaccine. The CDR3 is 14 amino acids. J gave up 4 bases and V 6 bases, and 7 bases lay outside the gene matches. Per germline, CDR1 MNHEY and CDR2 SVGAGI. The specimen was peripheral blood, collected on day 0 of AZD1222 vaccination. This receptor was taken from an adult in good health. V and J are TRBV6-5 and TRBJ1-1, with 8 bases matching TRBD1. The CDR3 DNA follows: TGTGCCAGCAGAGCATCAGGGGGCACCACTGAAGCTTTCTTT. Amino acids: CASRASGGTTEAFF.